This T cell receptor beta chain was recovered during a study of cytomegalovirus exposure and HLA in healthy donors. A note on this clone: The antigen remains unidentified.

Vbeta (60) and Jbeta (13) primers were used in the PCR. TCRdb's copy holds only in-frame clones and misses some; the assay was immunoSEQ multiplex PCR. The sample carries over 150,000 clones, 60% to 85% recorded once. Whole-study findings and limits: A link between a missense DCLRE1C variant and TCR beta V- and J-gene trimming emerged from a later analysis. With high specificity and sensitivity, the classifier reportedly diagnosed cytomegalovirus status. Investigators reported under 200 TCR beta chains as tied to cytomegalovirus. Some V segments could not be told apart, so they were left out, TRBV6-2 and TRBV6-3 among them.

The CDR3 has 15 residues. The V gene's germline CDR1 is SEHNR and CDR2 FQNEAQ (reference sequence). V shed 0 bases and J shed 4 bases, with 9 bases lying between them. The rearrangement joins TRBV7-9 to TRBJ1-4; D is possibly TRBD1 (5 bases). Input material: PBMCs. This sequence was found in a girl aged 5 to 17 in good health and CMV-seropositive. CDR3 region: CASSLASQGNEKLFF. DNA for the CDR3: TGTGCCAGCAGCTTAGCGAGCCAGGGTAATGAAAAACTGTTTTTT.